This TCR beta chain was observed in a study of blood T cells in healthy people across ages. This clonotype has a count of ten or more. Antigen: not known. General study findings and limits: Considered underestimates were the diversity estimates obtained from one million T cells.

Combining a sample-barcoded 5' primer with a J-beta primer mix, a second PCR ran for roughly 7 to 12 cycles. In TCRdb, the 5' RACE reads were re-called with MiXCR into one record per CDR3 protein. Among 590,000 or so distinct CDR3 sequences listed, less than 35% were seen once. Trimming shortened V by 0 bases and J by 3 bases, and 9 bases separated the two germline ends. The CDR3 has 14 residues. Germline V gene data show CDR1 as MNHEY and CDR2 as SVGAGI. Sample: blood. V is TRBV6-5 and J is TRBJ2-7; D not certain. The TCR sequence derives from a woman of 80 years or more in good health. The CDR3 nucleotides read TGTGCCAGCAGTTACTCGACCCAGATCTACGAGCAGTACTTC. It yields the protein CASSYSTQIYEQYF.